These 6 T cell receptor beta chains share one sample of origin, sequenced in a study of blood T cell repertoires in COVID-19. Using immunoSEQ multiplex PCR, the repertoire was profiled, and TCRdb retains in-frame clones only, with some absent. Among some 220,000 clones, around 83% were seen once, and the ten largest hold less than 6%. The sequenced sample was peripheral blood. These receptors all come from a woman in her sixties or seventies with COVID-19, enrolled during active disease.

This clone was observed a few times. The chain recombines TRBV7-9 with TRBJ1-2; D is unclear. Trimming removed 1 base from V and 7 bases from J, with 10 bases in between. The CDR3 covers 13 residues. The V gene's germline CDR1 is SEHNR and CDR2 FQNEAQ (reference sequence). The CDR3 region has the DNA TGTGCCAGCAGCTTAGAGGGAGGAGGTGGCTACACCTTC. Its protein product is CASSLEGGGGYTF.

This rearrangement joins TRBV24-1 to TRBJ1-5; D perhaps matches TRBD1 (5 bases). Germline assignment: CDR1 KGHDR and CDR2 SFDVKD. The V end was cut by 4 bases, the J end by 6 bases, with 9 bases between. The CDR3 contains 13 residues. The chain's CDR3 is CATSDQGGQPQHF. The CDR3, as DNA: TGTGCCACCAGTGACCAGGGTGGTCAGCCCCAGCATTTT.

The V gene is TRBV12-3 or TRBV12-4, the J gene TRBJ1-1; TRBD1 might be the D (6 bases). This CDR3 is built from 12 residues. Here the CDR3 reads CAGGGRDTEAFF. For the CDR3, the DNA is TGTGCAGGCGGGGGGCGCGACACTGAAGCTTTCTTT.

The rearrangement joins TRBV28 to TRBJ2-5; 14 bases line up with TRBD2. This CDR3 region has 16 residues. Losses at the gene ends were 2 bases for V and 4 bases for J; bases not matched to a gene: 3. The germline V gene encodes CDR1 MDHEN and CDR2 SYDVKM. CDR3 coding DNA: TGTGCCAGCAGTTTACCGGGACTAGCGGGAGTAGAGACCCAGTACTTC. Its protein product is CASSLPGLAGVETQYF. Based on the CDR3 plus reference TRBV28 and TRBJ2-5, the full variable domain is DVKVTQSSRYLVKRTGEKVFLECVQDMDHENMFWYRQDPGLGLRLIYFSYDVKMKEKGDIPEGYSVSREKKERFSLILESASTNQTSMYLCASSLPGLAGVETQYFGPGTRLLVL.

The rearrangement uses TRBV7-8 and TRBJ1-3, with D hard to call. Germline V CDR1 and CDR2: SGHVS, FQNEAQ. V shed 1 base and J shed 4 bases, with 17 bases lying between them. The CDR3 contains 17 residues. The CDR3 sequence: CASSLVETPRVGNTIYF. The CDR3 bases are TGTGCCAGCAGCTTAGTTGAGACACCGAGAGTCGGAAACACCATATATTTT.

This rearrangement joins TRBV6-5 to TRBJ2-7; 13 bases map to TRBD2. Germline trimming cut 5 bases from V and 5 bases from J; bases unmatched to any gene: 6. This CDR3 region has 15 residues. CDR1 is MNHEY, CDR2 SVGAGI, per germline. The chain's CDR3 is CASSTPGLAGHEQYF. The CDR3 DNA follows: TGTGCCAGCAGTACCCCGGGACTAGCGGGACACGAGCAGTACTTC.